This T cell receptor beta chain was identified in a study of human T cells and chemical hapten exposure. Regarding the study as a whole: Expanded TCR counts at PT1 were positively correlated with the patch test score. Compared with pre-sensitization or healthy control sets, expanded TCRs clustered more. All donors were alopecia patients, so their immunity may differ from that of healthy people.

There are many counts of this clonotype. The antigen is undetermined. The CDR3 totals 15 residues. The ends were cut back, 0 bases at V and 1 base at J, with 11 bases in the middle. Looked up from germline, CDR1 is SQVTM and CDR2 is ANQGSEA. Time point here: pre-sensitization, week 0. Treatment given: therapeutic diphenylcyclopropenone sensitization with weekly scalp DPC. Extraction yielded total RNA from whole blood (unfractionated). TCRdb redid the calling of the RACE reads with MiXCR, one entry per CDR3 protein. The sample carries about 90,000 distinct CDR3 sequences, 8.5% recorded once. This TCR came from a man aged 40-49 years with alopecia areata. Some clones in this sample may be carry-over from other donors' samples. The chain carries TRBV29-1 and TRBJ2-3; D remains unclear. Sequences were derived from whole blood, sampled in connection with sensitization to the hapten diphenylcyclopropenone (DPC). The chain's CDR3 is CSVEDLGARTDTQYF. The CDR3 DNA is TGCAGCGTTGAAGATTTGGGCGCCCGCACAGATACGCAGTATTTT.